The 20 T cell receptor beta chains listed next were all sequenced from one sample in a study of blood T cell repertoires in COVID-19. Method: immunoSEQ multiplex PCR; TCRdb's copy keeps in-frame clones and lacks some. The sample includes 200,000 or so clones, approximately 90% of them seen just once. The sequenced sample consisted of peripheral blood. Receptors originate from a man aged 60 to 69 with COVID-19, enrolled during active disease.

The gene calls are TRBV5-6 and TRBJ1-6, with a possible D match to TRBD1 (6 bases). Germline V gives CDR1 SGHDT, CDR2 YYEEEE. CDR3 size: 16 residues. V shed 0 bases and J shed 7 bases, with 14 bases lying between them. The CDR3: CASSLGGGLGNSPLHF. In DNA, the CDR3 is TGTGCCAGCAGCTTGGGCGGGGGCCTAGGGAATTCACCCCTCCACTTT.

The rearrangement links TRBV15 to TRBJ2-5; possibly TRBD2 for D (7 bases). Germline-derived CDR1 and CDR2 are LNHNV and YYDKDF (reference sequence). This CDR3 has 16 residues. Trimming removed 1 base from V and 5 bases from J, with 17 bases in between. CDR3 protein: CATSRGGRGAYETQYF. The CDR3 region has the DNA TGTGCCACCAGCAGAGGTGGACGGGGGGCCTACGAGACCCAGTACTTC.

The genes are TRBV6-5 and TRBJ1-4; TRBD1 agrees at 7 bases. The CDR3 totals 13 residues. V shed 7 bases, J shed 5 bases, and the junction held 4 bases outside the gene matches. Germline V lookup: CDR1 MNHEY, CDR2 SVGAGI. DNA of the CDR3: TGTGCCAGCAACGCAGGGGGAAATGAAAAACTGTTTTTT. The encoded protein is CASNAGGNEKLFF.

The chain is built from TRBV5-1 and TRBJ2-2; possible D gene TRBD1, 6 bases. Trimming left V 3 bases short and J 0 bases short, with 12 bases between. The V gene's germline CDR1 is SGHRS and CDR2 YFSETQ. The length of the CDR3 is 16 residues. The CDR3 region has the DNA TGCGCCAGCAGCTCGGCCGGGACACCGAACACCGGGGAGCTGTTTTTT. It codes for CASSSAGTPNTGELFF.

The genes are TRBV19 and TRBJ1-1; 7 bases line up with TRBD1. The germline V gene encodes CDR1 LNHDA and CDR2 SQIVND (reference sequence). The CDR3 consists of 14 residues. V trimming: 8 bases; J trimming: 5 bases; junction bases outside the gene matches: 11. CDR3 residues: CASRGGGVKTEAFF. In nucleotides, the CDR3 is TGTGCCAGTCGAGGAGGGGGCGTTAAAACTGAAGCTTTCTTT.

The chain couples TRBV18 to TRBJ2-1; the match to TRBD2 covers 12 bases. Trimming took 1 base from V and 3 from J; bases not matched to a gene: 7. This CDR3 spans 18 amino acids. Germline V gene lookup returns CDR1 KGHSH and CDR2 LQKENI. The CDR3 DNA reads TGTGCCAGCTCACCACAGGGGAAGGGACTAGCGGGCTACAATGAGCAGTTCTTC. Amino acids: CASSPQGKGLAGYNEQFF.

V is TRBV18 and J is TRBJ2-3; 7 bases line up with TRBD2. CDR3 length equals 17 residues. Germline CDR1 is KGHSH and CDR2 is LQKENI. Losses at the gene ends were 3 bases for V and 4 bases for J; bases not matched to a gene: 13. The CDR3 nucleotides are TGTGCCAGCTCACCCCCGGTTCCGGGGAGGGGTCCAGATACGCAGTATTTT. Residues: CASSPPVPGRGPDTQYF.

This clone occurred once. V usage is TRBV25-1 and J usage is TRBJ2-7, with a possible D match to TRBD1 (5 bases). CDR3 size: 16 residues. Germline V gene lookup returns CDR1 MGHDK and CDR2 SYGVNS. V dropped 6 bases and J dropped 5 bases, with 23 bases sitting between them. The CDR3 here is CASSGNRNLGTHEQYF. In nucleotides, the CDR3 is TGTGCCAGCAGCGGCAACAGGAACCTAGGAACCCACGAGCAGTACTTC.

The chain recombines TRBV2 with TRBJ1-5, with no clear D. Between the trimmed V and J ends, which lost 2 bases and 4 bases, there was a span of 6 bases. CDR3 length: 13 residues. CDR1 and CDR2 from the germline V gene are SNHLY and FYNNEI. The CDR3 spells CASSESWNQPQHF. DNA of the CDR3: TGTGCCAGCAGTGAAAGCTGGAATCAGCCCCAGCATTTT.

The gene calls are TRBV28 and TRBJ1-5; a possible D gene is TRBD1 (5 bases). The V and J ends lost 6 bases and 6 bases respectively, with 21 bases between them. Germline CDR1 MDHEN, CDR2 SYDVKM. CDR3 size: 16 residues. CDR3 sequence: CASRPGTLQGRQPQHF. The CDR3 coding sequence is TGTGCCAGCAGGCCCGGGACTCTCCAAGGGCGTCAGCCCCAGCATTTT.

About this clone: Other DNA sequences in the same sample also yield this CDR3. The chain recombines TRBV7-3 with TRBJ1-1, with D perhaps matching TRBD1 (6 bases). The CDR3 sequence is 13 residues long. Trimming took 5 bases from V and 1 from J, leaving 8 bases between them. CDR1 and CDR2 from the germline V gene are SGHTA and FQGTGA. CDR3 DNA sequence: TGTGCCAGCAGCCCGGGACAGAACACTGAAGCTTTCTTT. This sequence encodes CASSPGQNTEAFF.

The V call is TRBV11-2, the J call TRBJ2-5; tentative D call: TRBD2 (6 bases). The CDR3 totals 15 residues. V lost 1 base and J 5 bases, leaving 14 bases between the germline ends. Germline assignment: CDR1 SGHAT and CDR2 FQNNGV. The CDR3 reads CASSLGRGAGETQYF. CDR3 sequence (DNA): TGTGCCAGCAGCTTAGGACGCGGGGCCGGGGAGACCCAGTACTTC.

This sequence joins TRBV28 and TRBJ2-1; 8 nucleotides align to TRBD1. Trimming removed 5 bases from V and 9 bases from J; junction bases left unmatched: 6. The CDR3 covers 13 residues. Germline V CDR1 and CDR2: MDHEN, SYDVKM. CDR3 sequence: CASSRQGWSEQFF. Here the CDR3 DNA reads TGTGCCAGCAGTCGACAGGGGTGGAGTGAGCAGTTCTTC.

This rearrangement joins TRBV7-2 to TRBJ2-2, with D possibly matching TRBD2 (5 bases). Germline V gene data show CDR1 as SGHTA and CDR2 as FQGNSA. This CDR3 region has 15 residues. V gave up 4 bases and J gave up 4 bases, with 13 bases separating them. The DNA of the CDR3 is TGTGCCAGCAGCTCGAACGGGATACTCACCGGGGAGCTGTTTTTT. Translation: CASSSNGILTGELFF.

The chain recombines TRBV23-1 with TRBJ1-6; possible D gene TRBD1, 6 bases. TRBV23-1 is given ORF status, its function remaining uncertain. The CDR3 runs to 20 residues. V shed 3 bases and J shed 9 bases, with 30 bases lying between them. The CDR3 protein is CASSHTPGYQKGVTGSPLHF. The CDR3 nucleotides are TGCGCCAGCAGTCATACCCCCGGGTATCAAAAGGGGGTAACAGGTTCACCCCTCCACTTT.

The CDR3 here is CATGGPTYEQYF. DNA for the CDR3: TGTGCCACCGGCGGGCCAACCTACGAGCAGTACTTC. The V gene is TRBV19, the J gene TRBJ2-7; a weak D match, TRBD2 (5 bases). V shed 10 bases and J shed 2 bases, with 12 bases lying between them. The CDR3 is 12 amino acids. Germline CDR1 reads LNHDA; CDR2 reads SQIVND (reference sequence). Full variable domain (outside the CDR3, taken from reference TRBV19 and TRBJ2-7): DGGITQSPKYLFRKEGQNVTLSCEQNLNHDAMYWYRQDPGQGLRLIYYSQIVNDFQKGDIAEGYSVSREKKESFPLTVTSAQKNPTAFYLCATGGPTYEQYFGPGTRLTVT.

This chain connects TRBV29-1 to TRBJ2-3, with 8 bases lining up with TRBD1. Per the germline V gene, CDR1 is SQVTM and CDR2 is ANQGSEA. The CDR3 is 16 residues long. V lost 6 bases and J lost 4; bases outside the gene matches: 15. CDR3 amino acids: CSVTLTGEVISDTQYF. DNA of the CDR3: TGCAGCGTAACACTGACAGGGGAGGTTATATCAGATACGCAGTATTTT.

The CDR3 region is CASSPGQGSYNEQFF. Here the CDR3 DNA reads TGTGCCAGCAGCCCAGGACAGGGATCCTACAATGAGCAGTTCTTC. The genes are TRBV27 and TRBJ2-1; 8 bases agree with TRBD1. CDR3 length: 15 residues. J gave up 1 base and V 6 bases, and 5 bases lay outside the gene matches. Germline CDR1 reads MNHEY; CDR2 reads SMNVEV (reference sequence).

The chain has TRBV12-3 or TRBV12-4 and TRBJ2-7; D is uncertain. Trimming removed 6 bases from V and 1 base from J, with 4 bases in between. This CDR3 comprises 11 residues. CDR3: CASSFSYEQYF. The CDR3 nucleotides read TGTGCCAGCAGCTTTTCCTACGAGCAGTACTTC.

In this sample, this clone turned up a few times. The chain is built from TRBV7-2 and TRBJ2-7; 11 bases map to TRBD2. CDR1 SGHTA and CDR2 FQGNSA come from the germline V gene. The CDR3 runs to 17 residues. The trim removed 3 bases at V and 8 bases at J, leaving 15 bases unmatched. The chain's CDR3 is CASSLFTPALAGGKQYF. CDR3 nucleotide sequence: TGTGCCAGCAGCTTGTTCACTCCCGCGCTAGCGGGGGGTAAGCAGTACTTC.